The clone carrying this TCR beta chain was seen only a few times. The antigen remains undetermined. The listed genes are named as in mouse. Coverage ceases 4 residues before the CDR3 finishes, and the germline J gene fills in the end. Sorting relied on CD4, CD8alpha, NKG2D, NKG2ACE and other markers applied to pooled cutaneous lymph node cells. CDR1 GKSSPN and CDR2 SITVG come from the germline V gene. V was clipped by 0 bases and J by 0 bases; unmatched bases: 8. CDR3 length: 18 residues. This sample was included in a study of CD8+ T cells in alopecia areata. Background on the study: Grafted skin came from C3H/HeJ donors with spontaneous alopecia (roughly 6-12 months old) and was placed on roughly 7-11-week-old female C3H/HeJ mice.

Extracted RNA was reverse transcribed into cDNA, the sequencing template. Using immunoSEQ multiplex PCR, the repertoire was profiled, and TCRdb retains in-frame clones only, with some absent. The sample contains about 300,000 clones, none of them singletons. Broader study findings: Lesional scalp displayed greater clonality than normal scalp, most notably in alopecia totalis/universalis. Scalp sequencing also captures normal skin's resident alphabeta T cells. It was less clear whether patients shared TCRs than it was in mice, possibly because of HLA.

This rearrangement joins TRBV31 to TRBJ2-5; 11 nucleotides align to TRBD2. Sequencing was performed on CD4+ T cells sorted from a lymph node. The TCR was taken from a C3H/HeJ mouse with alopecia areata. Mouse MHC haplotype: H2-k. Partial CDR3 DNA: TGTGCCTGGAGTCTAGGGGGGACTGGGGGCCTTAACCAAGAC. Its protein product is CAWSLGGTGGLNQD. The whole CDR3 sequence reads CAWSLGGTGGLNQDTQYF.